The clone carrying this T cell receptor beta chain has only a few counts. This sample is drawn from a study of blood T cell repertoires in COVID-19. Germline lookup yields CDR1 SQVTM and CDR2 ANQGSEA. The CDR3 covers 12 residues. Trimming shortened V by 7 bases and J by 7 bases, and 16 bases separated the two germline ends. Authors' data handling: How many nucleated cells were present was estimated from reference gene primer amplification. Sequenced by immunoSEQ multiplex PCR; TCRdb stores in-frame clones only, minus some. V and J calls and clone size are given by that table; D and trimming were obtained from the DNA. The sample lists roughly 250,000 clones, 65% to 90% occurring once.

The V call is TRBV29-1, the J call TRBJ1-1; maybe TRBD1 (6 bases). Sequencing used peripheral blood. The sequence came from a woman aged 45-59 years with acute or convalescent COVID-19. CDR3 sequence (DNA): TGCAGCGGTGGAGACAGGACAGATGAAGCTTTCTTT. Protein product: CSGGDRTDEAFF.